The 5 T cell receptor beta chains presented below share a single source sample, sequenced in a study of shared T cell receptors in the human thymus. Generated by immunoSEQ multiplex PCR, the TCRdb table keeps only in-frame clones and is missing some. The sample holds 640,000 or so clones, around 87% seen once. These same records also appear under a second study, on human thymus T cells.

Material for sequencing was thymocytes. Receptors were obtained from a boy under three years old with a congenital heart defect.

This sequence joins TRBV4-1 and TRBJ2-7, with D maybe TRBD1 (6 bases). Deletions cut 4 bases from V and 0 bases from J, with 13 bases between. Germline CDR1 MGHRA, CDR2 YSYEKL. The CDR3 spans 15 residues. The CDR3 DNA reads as TGCGCCAGCAGCCCCACGGGACACCTCTCCTACGAGCAGTACTTC. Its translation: CASSPTGHLSYEQYF.

The DNA of the CDR3 is TGTGCCAGCAGGGAGCGACTAGCGGGACCCGGCTACGAGCAGTACTTC. Translation gives CASRERLAGPGYEQYF. V gene TRBV5-6 combines with J gene TRBJ2-7; 11 bases align to TRBD2. The CDR3 spans 16 residues. V shed 5 bases, J shed 3 bases, and the junction held 10 bases outside the gene matches. Per the germline V gene, CDR1 is SGHDT and CDR2 is YYEEEE.

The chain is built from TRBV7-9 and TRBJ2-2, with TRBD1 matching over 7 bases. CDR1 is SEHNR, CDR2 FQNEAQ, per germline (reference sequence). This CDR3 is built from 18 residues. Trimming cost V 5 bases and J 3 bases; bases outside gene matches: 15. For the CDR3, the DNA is TGTGCCAGCAGCGTTACGCACCGCCGGGACAGTTACACCGGGGAGCTGTTTTTT. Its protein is CASSVTHRRDSYTGELFF.

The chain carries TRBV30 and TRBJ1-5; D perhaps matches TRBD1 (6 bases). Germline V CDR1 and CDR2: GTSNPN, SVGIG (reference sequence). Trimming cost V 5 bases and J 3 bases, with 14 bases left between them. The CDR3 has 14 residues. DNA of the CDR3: TGTGCCTGGGGGAGGGGGACCCTCAATCAGCCCCAGCATTTT. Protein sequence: CAWGRGTLNQPQHF.

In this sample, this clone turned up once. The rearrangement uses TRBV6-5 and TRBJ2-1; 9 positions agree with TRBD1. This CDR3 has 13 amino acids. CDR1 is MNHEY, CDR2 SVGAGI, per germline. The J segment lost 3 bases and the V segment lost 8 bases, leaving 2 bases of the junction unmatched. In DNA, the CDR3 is TGTGCCAGCCTGGGACAGGGCTACAATGAGCAGTTCTTC. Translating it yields CASLGQGYNEQFF.